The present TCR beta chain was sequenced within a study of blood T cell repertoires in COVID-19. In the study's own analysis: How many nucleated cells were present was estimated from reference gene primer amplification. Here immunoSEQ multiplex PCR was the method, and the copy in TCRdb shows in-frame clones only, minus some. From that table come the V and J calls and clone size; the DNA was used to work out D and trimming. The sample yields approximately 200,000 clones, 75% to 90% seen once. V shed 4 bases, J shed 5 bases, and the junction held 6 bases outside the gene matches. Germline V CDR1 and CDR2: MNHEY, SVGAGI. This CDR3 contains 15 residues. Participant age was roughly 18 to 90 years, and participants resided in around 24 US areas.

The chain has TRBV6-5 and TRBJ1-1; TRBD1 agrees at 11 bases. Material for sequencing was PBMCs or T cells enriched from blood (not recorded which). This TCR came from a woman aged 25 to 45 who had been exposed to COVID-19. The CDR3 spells CASSLRTGGLTEAFF. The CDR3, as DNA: TGTGCCAGCAGTTTGCGGACAGGGGGCCTAACTGAAGCTTTCTTT.